The 16 T cell receptor beta chains given below trace back to one sample, sequenced in a study of blood T cell repertoires in COVID-19. Method: immunoSEQ multiplex PCR; TCRdb's copy keeps in-frame clones and lacks some. The sample has nearly 80,000 clones; roughly four fifths are singletons. Sequenced material: peripheral blood. These receptors all stem from a woman between 65 and 79 years old with acute or convalescent COVID-19.

V usage is TRBV7-2 and J usage is TRBJ2-5, with 8 bases fitting TRBD1. CDR3 length equals 17 residues. The V segment lost 3 bases and the J segment 2 bases; nucleotides outside the gene matches: 11. Germline-derived CDR1 and CDR2 are SGHTA and FQGNSA. DNA for the CDR3: TGTGCCAGCAGCTTCGGTCTAGGGACAGGTGCTCAAGAGACCCAGTACTTC. This encodes CASSFGLGTGAQETQYF.

The genes are TRBV5-6 and TRBJ2-7; TRBD1 matches 8 bases. The CDR3 is 14 residues long. V trimming: 2 bases; J trimming: 4 bases; junction bases outside the gene matches: 5. Germline values: CDR1 SGHDT, CDR2 YYEEEE. CDR3 in DNA: TGTGCCAGCAGCTTAAGAACAGGGGGGTACGAGCAGTACTTC. This translates into CASSLRTGGYEQYF.

V gene TRBV6-4 combines with J gene TRBJ2-2; TRBD2 aligns across 10 bases. Trimming cost V 2 bases and J 10 bases; bases outside gene matches: 16. This CDR3 comprises 18 residues. The V gene's germline CDR1 is MRHNA and CDR2 SNTAGT. CDR3: CASSDPRTSGNRPEELFF. CDR3 DNA: TGTGCCAGCAGTGACCCTAGGACTAGCGGAAATAGACCGGAGGAGCTGTTTTTT.

CDR3 in amino acids: CASTPRTHSTEAFF. CDR3 DNA: TGTGCCAGCACCCCCCGGACTCATAGCACTGAAGCTTTCTTT. The chain joins TRBV3-1 (or the pseudogene TRBV3-2) to TRBJ1-1; D gene uncertain. Germline assignment: CDR1 LGHDT and CDR2 YNNKEL (reference sequence). The CDR3 loop spans 14 amino acids. V was clipped by 7 bases and J by 4 bases, with 16 bases between them.

This chain connects TRBV6-5 to TRBJ1-1; TRBD1 aligns across 8 bases. Germline CDR1 reads MNHEY; CDR2 reads SVGAGI. The CDR3 has 14 residues. Germline trimming cut 0 bases from V and 6 bases from J; bases unmatched to any gene: 3. The CDR3 loop reads CASSYSPGGSEAFF. In nucleotides, the CDR3 is TGTGCCAGCAGTTACTCGCCAGGGGGCTCTGAAGCTTTCTTT.

The chain has TRBV9 and TRBJ2-2, with D possibly being TRBD1 (6 bases). V was cut by 0 bases and J by 5 bases, with 11 bases left in between. Germline V CDR1 and CDR2: SGDLS, YYNGEE. This CDR3 spans 15 amino acids. CDR3: CASSVAQGLTGELFF. The CDR3 DNA reads as TGTGCCAGCAGCGTAGCACAGGGTCTAACCGGGGAGCTGTTTTTT. The whole variable domain, remainder taken from reference TRBV9 and TRBJ2-2, is DSGVTQTPKHLITATGQRVTLRCSPRSGDLSVYWYQQSLDQGLQFLIQYYNGEERAKGNILERFSAQQFPDLHSELNLSSLELGDSALYFCASSVAQGLTGELFFGEGSRLTVL.

The chain links TRBV29-1 to TRBJ1-1; 8 bases agree with TRBD1. The length of the CDR3 is 13 residues. Germline CDR1 SQVTM, CDR2 ANQGSEA. V was clipped by 4 bases and J by 5 bases; unmatched bases: 6. The CDR3 region is CSVADRAYTEAFF. The CDR3 bases are TGCAGCGTTGCGGACAGGGCCTATACTGAAGCTTTCTTT.

This clone was picked up one time. The chain couples TRBV4-1 to TRBJ2-3; tentatively, D is TRBD1 (5 bases). The CDR3 extends over 14 amino acids. Germline lookup yields CDR1 MGHRA and CDR2 YSYEKL. V was trimmed by 4 bases and J by 2 bases, leaving 10 bases between them. CDR3 DNA sequence: TGCGCCAGCAGCCGATCAGGGTTCACAGATACGCAGTATTTT. The encoded protein is CASSRSGFTDTQYF.

This clone has only a few counts. The gene calls are TRBV7-9 and TRBJ1-5; the match to TRBD1 covers 8 bases. Germline lookup yields CDR1 SEHNR and CDR2 FQNEAQ (reference sequence). This CDR3 is built from 15 residues. J lost 4 bases, V lost 4 bases, and 6 bases had no gene match. The CDR3 sequence is CASSSDRGPNQPQHF. In nucleotides, the CDR3 is TGTGCCAGCAGCTCAGACAGGGGACCAAATCAGCCCCAGCATTTT.

The V and J genes are TRBV29-1 and TRBJ2-7; 12 bases fit TRBD2. Germline V gene sequence: CDR1 SQVTM, CDR2 ANQGSEA. This CDR3 comprises 14 residues. The junction had 6 bases not matched to a gene; V was cut back by 4 bases and J by 5 bases. The CDR3, as DNA: TGCAGCGTTGGGACTAGCGGGACAATCGACGAGCAGTACTTC. The encoded protein is CSVGTSGTIDEQYF.

The V call is TRBV27, the J call TRBJ2-5, with 7 bases fitting TRBD2. Germline V CDR1 and CDR2: MNHEY, SMNVEV (reference sequence). The CDR3 consists of 14 residues. V dropped 9 bases and J dropped 5; count of bases not matched to a gene: 12. CDR3 protein: CASKREVVEETQYF. CDR3 nucleotide sequence: TGTGCCAGTAAACGGGAGGTGGTAGAGGAGACCCAGTACTTC.

V usage is TRBV29-1 and J usage is TRBJ2-5; 8 bases agree with TRBD2. The germline V gene has CDR1 SQVTM and CDR2 ANQGSEA. Unmatched junction bases numbered 9, after V lost 4 bases and J lost 2 bases. The CDR3 covers 15 residues. The DNA for the CDR3 is TGCAGCGTTGTTGGGACCGGGAGGGCTCAAGAGACCCAGTACTTC. Translation: CSVVGTGRAQETQYF.

The rearrangement uses TRBV5-8 and TRBJ2-1; D unclear. The CDR3 consists of 15 residues. Trimming cost V 0 bases and J 0 bases, with 7 bases left between them. From germline, CDR1 is SGHTS and CDR2 YDEGEE. The CDR3: CASSLGWSSYNEQFF. In nucleotides, the CDR3 is TGTGCCAGCAGCTTGGGGTGGAGCTCCTACAATGAGCAGTTCTTC.

The CDR3 nucleotides are TGTGCCAGCCTGGGACAGGGGGCGCAGGGGGCCAACGTCCTGACTTTC. It codes for CASLGQGAQGANVLTF. The chain employs TRBV28 and TRBJ2-6, with 12 bases aligning to TRBD1. The J segment lost 4 bases and the V segment lost 8 bases, leaving 6 bases of the junction unmatched. CDR3 length: 16 amino acids. CDR1 is MDHEN and CDR2 is SYDVKM in the germline V gene.

For the CDR3, the DNA is TGTGCCAGCAGCTCACTGACTAGCGGGAGTGTAGATACGCAGTATTTT. Its translation is CASSSLTSGSVDTQYF. The chain uses TRBV5-8 and TRBJ2-3; TRBD2 aligns across 12 bases. Losses at the gene ends were 3 bases for V and 5 bases for J; bases not matched to a gene: 7. The CDR3 has 16 residues. Looked up from germline, CDR1 is SGHTS and CDR2 is YDEGEE.

The genes are TRBV5-5 and TRBJ2-5, with D unclear. CDR3 length: 13 residues. The V end was cut by 1 base, the J end by 3 bases, with 7 bases between. CDR1 and CDR2 from the germline V gene are SGHKS and YYEKEE (reference sequence). The CDR3 DNA reads TGTGCCAGCAGCTTGTGGGCAGAAGAGACCCAGTACTTC. This encodes CASSLWAEETQYF.